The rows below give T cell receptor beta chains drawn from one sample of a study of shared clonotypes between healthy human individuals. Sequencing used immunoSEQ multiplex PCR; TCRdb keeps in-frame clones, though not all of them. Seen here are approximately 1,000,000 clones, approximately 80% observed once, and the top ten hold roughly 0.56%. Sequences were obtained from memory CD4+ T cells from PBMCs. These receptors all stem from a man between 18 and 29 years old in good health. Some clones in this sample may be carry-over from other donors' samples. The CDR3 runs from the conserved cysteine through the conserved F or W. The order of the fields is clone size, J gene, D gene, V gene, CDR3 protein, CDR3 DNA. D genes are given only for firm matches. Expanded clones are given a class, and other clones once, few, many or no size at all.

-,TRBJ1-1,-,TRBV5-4,CASERRQGEALGTEAFF,TGTGCCAGCGAAAGACGCCAGGGTGAAGCCCTAGGGACTGAAGCTTTCTTT
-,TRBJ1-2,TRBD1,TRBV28,CASSSPGQGGDYGYTF,TGTGCCAGCAGTTCACCGGGACAGGGGGGGGACTATGGCTACACCTTC
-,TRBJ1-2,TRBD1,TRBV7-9,CASSHHTDREFDGYTF,TGTGCCAGCAGCCACCACACAGACAGGGAGTTTGATGGCTACACCTTC
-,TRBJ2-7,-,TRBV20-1,CSARGGPEQYF,TGCAGTGCTAGAGGCGGACCCGAGCAGTACTTC
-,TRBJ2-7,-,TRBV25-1,CASASYYEQYF,TGTGCCAGCGCATCCTATTACGAGCAGTACTTC
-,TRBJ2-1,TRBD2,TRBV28,CASTWERERIYNEQFF,TGTGCCAGCACTTGGGAGCGGGAGAGAATCTACAATGAGCAGTTCTTC
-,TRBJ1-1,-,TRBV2,CASSDDVNTEAFF,TGTGCCAGCAGTGACGACGTGAACACTGAAGCTTTCTTT
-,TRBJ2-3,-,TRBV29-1,CSVERSVGTDTQYF,TGCAGCGTTGAAAGGTCAGTGGGCACAGATACGCAGTATTTT
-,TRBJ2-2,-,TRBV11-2,CASSLNPGWTGELFF,TGTGCCAGCAGCTTAAACCCAGGGTGGACCGGGGAGCTGTTTTTT
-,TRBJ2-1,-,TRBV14,CASSPLRLARNYEQFF,TGTGCCAGCAGCCCCCTCCGGCTAGCGCGGAATTACGAGCAGTTCTTC
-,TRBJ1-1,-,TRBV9,CASSPRGLLNTEAFF,TGTGCCAGCAGCCCCCGCGGATTATTGAACACTGAAGCTTTCTTT
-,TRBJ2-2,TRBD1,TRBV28,CASRTQGAAGELFF,TGTGCCAGCAGGACCCAGGGGGCTGCCGGGGAGCTGTTTTTT
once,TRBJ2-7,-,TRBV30,CAWSGPTLEQYF,TGTGCCTGGAGTGGGCCTACCCTCGAGCAGTACTTC
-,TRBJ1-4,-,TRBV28,CATIPGGNEKLFF,TGTGCCACTATCCCCGGAGGGAACGAAAAACTGTTTTTT
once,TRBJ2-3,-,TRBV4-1,CASSQGRGTDTQYF,TGCGCCAGCAGCCAAGGCAGGGGAACAGATACGCAGTATTTT
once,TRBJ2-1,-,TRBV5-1,CASSPGGATLFRFF,TGCGCCAGCAGCCCCGGTGGAGCAACTTTGTTTCGGTTCTTC
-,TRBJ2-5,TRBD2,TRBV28,CATQRGRETQYF,TGTGCCACCCAGCGGGGGAGGGAGACCCAGTACTTC
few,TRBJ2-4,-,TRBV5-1,CASRRDAVPKNIQYF,TGCGCCAGCAGAAGGGACGCGGTCCCCAAAAACATTCAGTACTTC
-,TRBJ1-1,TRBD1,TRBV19,CASSHVPGQGMNTEAFF,TGTGCCAGTAGTCACGTCCCGGGACAGGGAATGAACACTGAAGCTTTCTTT
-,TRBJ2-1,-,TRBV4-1,CASSQGQSYNEQFF,TGCGCCAGCAGCCAAGGGCAGTCCTACAATGAGCAGTTCTTC
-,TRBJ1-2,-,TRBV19,CAGRAENYGYTF,TGTGCCGGGAGGGCGGAGAACTATGGCTACACCTTC
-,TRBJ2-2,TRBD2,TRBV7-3,CASSLGTSTGELFF,TGTGCCAGCAGCCTCGGGACTAGCACCGGGGAGCTGTTTTTT
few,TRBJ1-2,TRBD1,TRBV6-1,CASSEELTGPYGYTF,TGTGCCAGCAGTGAAGAGTTGACAGGGCCCTATGGCTACACCTTC
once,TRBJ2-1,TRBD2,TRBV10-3,CAIRTLLAGGDNEQFF,TGTGCCATCAGGACTTTACTAGCGGGAGGGGACAATGAGCAGTTCTTC
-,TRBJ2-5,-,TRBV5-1,CASSLGHLQETQYF,TGCGCCAGCAGCTTGGGACACCTTCAAGAGACCCAGTACTTC
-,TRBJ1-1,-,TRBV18,CASSPPPGNTEAFF,TGTGCCAGCTCACCACCGCCGGGGAACACTGAAGCTTTCTTT
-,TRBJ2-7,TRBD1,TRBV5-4,CASSPGGTGVTYEQYF,TGTGCCAGCAGCCCGGGGGGGACAGGGGTTACCTACGAGCAGTACTTC
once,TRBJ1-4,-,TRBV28,CASRGTQVTNEKLFF,TGTGCCAGCAGGGGGACACAGGTCACTAATGAAAAACTGTTTTTT
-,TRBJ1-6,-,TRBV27,CASSLTRDSPLHF,TGTGCCAGCAGTTTAACCAGGGACTCACCCCTCCACTTT
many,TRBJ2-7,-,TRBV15,CATSRDYYEQYF,TGTGCCACCAGCAGAGATTACTACGAGCAGTACTTC
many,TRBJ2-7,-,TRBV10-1,CASSDHRSSYEQYF,TGCGCCAGCAGTGACCACAGGAGCTCCTACGAGCAGTACTTC
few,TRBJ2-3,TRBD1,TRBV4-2,CASSQYVTGGETDTQYF,TGTGCCAGCAGCCAATATGTGACAGGGGGCGAGACAGATACGCAGTATTTT
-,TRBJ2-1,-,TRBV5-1,CASTKGGRDYNEQFF,TGCGCCAGCACCAAGGGGGGGAGGGACTACAATGAGCAGTTCTTC
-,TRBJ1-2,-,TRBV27,CASSLSPGANYGYTF,TGTGCCAGCAGTTTATCTCCAGGGGCAAACTATGGCTACACCTTC
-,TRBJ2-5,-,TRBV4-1,CASSQVWRAQETQYF,TGCGCCAGCAGCCAAGTTTGGCGGGCCCAAGAGACCCAGTACTTC
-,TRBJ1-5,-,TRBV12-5,CASGLILGDRHQPQHF,TGTGCTAGTGGTTTGATTTTGGGTGACCGCCATCAGCCCCAGCATTTT
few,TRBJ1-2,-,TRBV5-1,CASRTTNYGYTF,TGCGCCAGCCGGACCACTAACTATGGCTACACCTTC
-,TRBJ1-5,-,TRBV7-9,CASSSHQGSPHQPQHF,TGTGCCAGCAGCTCACACCAGGGTAGCCCCCATCAGCCCCAGCATTTT
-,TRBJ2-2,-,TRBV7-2,CASGLVANTGELFF,TGTGCCAGCGGGCTGGTCGCGAACACCGGGGAGCTGTTTTTT
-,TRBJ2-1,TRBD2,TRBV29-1,CSVEAGGSYNEQFF,TGCAGCGTGGAAGCGGGGGGCTCCTACAATGAGCAGTTCTTC